These 14 T cell receptor beta chains originate from one sample sequenced in a study of Graves' ophthalmopathy and Graves' hyperthyroidism. Amplified material comprised TCR beta CDR3 regions derived from RNA transcripts. HTBI primers were employed in first-round RT-PCR, then a second-round multiplex PCR followed. TCRdb recomputed calls from the multiplex PCR reads with MiXCR, one row per CDR3 protein. Here the sample spans 400,000 to 500,000 distinct CDR3 sequences, around 20% being singletons. The sample consisted of peripheral blood. These receptors were collected from a woman younger than 30 with stable Graves' hyperthyroidism.

Many counts were recorded for this clonotype. V usage is TRBV19 and J usage is TRBJ2-7; D tentatively fits TRBD1 or TRBD2 (5 bases each). The CDR3 is 16 residues long. The germline V and J ends were trimmed by 3 bases and 2 bases, with 17 bases remaining between them. The germline V gene has CDR1 LNHDA and CDR2 SQIVND (reference sequence). The CDR3 is CASSIRGPPFPYEQYF. CDR3 sequence (DNA): TGTGCCAGTAGTATTAGGGGACCCCCGTTCCCCTACGAGCAGTACTTC.

This clonotype was found many times. The chain links TRBV12-3 or TRBV12-4 to TRBJ2-2, with 9 bases aligning to TRBD1. V lost 7 bases to trimming and J lost 4 bases; unmatched junction nucleotides: 4. The CDR3 runs 14 residues. The CDR3 DNA follows: TGTGCCAGCAAAGGGACAGGGTTCACCGGGGAGCTGTTTTTT. This codes for CASKGTGFTGELFF.

In its sample, this clonotype was seen many times. An end of the junction differs from the germline gene, which may be a read error. This sequence joins TRBV20-1 and TRBJ2-2, with 10 nucleotides matching TRBD2. This CDR3 is built from 16 residues. Germline CDR1 DFQATT, CDR2 SNEGSKA (reference sequence). The CDR3: CSARESSGRRGGELVF. DNA for the CDR3: TGCAGTGCTAGAGAGTCTAGCGGGAGAAGGGGCGGGGAGCTGGTTTTT.

This clonotype came up many times. This CDR3 reads CSAAPGQGTYEQYF. CDR3 DNA: TGCAGTGCTGCGCCAGGACAGGGAACCTACGAGCAGTACTTC. This chain links TRBV20-1 with TRBJ2-7, with 8 bases matching TRBD1. This CDR3 is built from 14 residues. CDR1 DFQATT and CDR2 SNEGSKA come from the germline V gene (reference sequence). The junction had 8 bases not matched to a gene; V was cut back by 5 bases and J by 2 bases.

This clonotype was seen at least ten times. V and J are TRBV12-5 and TRBJ1-2; TRBD1 might be the D (6 bases). The V end lost 2 bases, the J end lost 9 bases, and 13 bases lay between the germline ends. Germline V gene lookup returns CDR1 LGHNT and CDR2 FRNRAP. The CDR3 is made up of 13 amino acids. The CDR3 here is CASGLPGDNRYTF. The DNA of the CDR3 is TGTGCTAGTGGTTTGCCGGGGGACAACCGCTACACCTTC. Using reference TRBV12-5 and TRBJ1-2 for the parts outside the CDR3, the full variable domain is DARVTQTPRHKVTEMGQEVTMRCQPILGHNTVFWYRQTMMQGLELLAYFRNRAPLDDSGMPKDRFSAEMPDATLATLKIQPSEPRDSAVYFCASGLPGDNRYTFGSGTRLTVV.

This clonotype was recorded at least ten times. V is TRBV20-1 and J is TRBJ2-7, with TRBD2 matching over 9 bases. CDR1 is DFQATT and CDR2 is SNEGSKA in the germline V gene (reference sequence). Losses at the gene ends were 5 bases for V and 1 base for J; bases not matched to a gene: 6. The CDR3 is 14 residues long. The CDR3 DNA is TGCAGTGCTCTTGGAGCGGGAGGATCCTACGAGCAGTACTTC. It translates to CSALGAGGSYEQYF.

This clonotype was picked up many times. This chain connects TRBV25-1 to TRBJ2-7, with 8 bases lining up with TRBD1. This CDR3 spans 14 amino acids. Germline values: CDR1 MGHDK, CDR2 SYGVNS. Unmatched junction bases numbered 4, after V lost 3 bases and J lost 3 bases. For the CDR3, the DNA is TGTGCCAGCAGTGAGGACAGGGTGGGCTACGAGCAGTACTTC. It is translated as CASSEDRVGYEQYF.

Ten or more counts support this clonotype. The J gene is TRBJ2-2, the V gene TRBV20-1; 7 bases align to TRBD2. The CDR3 runs to 15 residues. The trim removed 2 bases at V and 4 bases at J, leaving 7 bases unmatched. The germline gives CDR1 DFQATT, CDR2 SNEGSKA (reference sequence). The CDR3 region is CSARLRLAATGELFF. The CDR3 nucleotides are TGCAGTGCTAGACTGCGGCTAGCGGCCACCGGGGAGCTGTTTTTT.

This clonotype was detected ten times or more. This chain links TRBV7-3 with TRBJ2-7; D may match TRBD1 or TRBD2 (5 bases each). In germline, CDR1 is SGHTA, CDR2 FQGTGA. The CDR3 extends over 14 amino acids. Deletions cut 3 bases from V and 5 bases from J, with 14 bases between. This chain's CDR3 is CASSFGTGVNEQYF. The DNA for the CDR3 is TGTGCCAGCAGCTTCGGGACGGGTGTCAACGAGCAGTACTTC.

This clonotype has a count of ten or more. The chain recombines TRBV28 with TRBJ2-6; D gene uncertain. This CDR3 is 14 amino acids long. Germline CDR1 and CDR2: MDHEN and SYDVKM. The V gene lost 2 bases and the J gene lost 4 bases, with 6 bases spanning the gap. CDR3 in DNA: TGTGCCAGCAGTTTAAGGGCGGGGGCCAACGTCCTGACTTTC. Translation: CASSLRAGANVLTF. The complete variable domain, with remaining parts taken from reference TRBV28 and TRBJ2-6, reads DVKVTQSSRYLVKRTGEKVFLECVQDMDHENMFWYRQDPGLGLRLIYFSYDVKMKEKGDIPEGYSVSREKKERFSLILESASTNQTSMYLCASSLRAGANVLTFGAGSRLTVL.

This clonotype has at least ten counts. The chain couples TRBV10-2 to TRBJ1-2; perhaps TRBD1 as D (6 bases). V was pared by 7 bases and J by 3 bases, with 15 bases between. CDR3 length equals 14 residues. Germline-derived CDR1 and CDR2 are WSHSY and SAAADI. DNA for the CDR3: TGCGCCAGCAAGGCAGGGGTAGGGGACTATGGCTACACCTTC. It translates to CASKAGVGDYGYTF.

Regarding this clonotype: At one boundary the junction diverges from the germline segment, which might be a read error. This chain links TRBV6-5 with TRBJ2-2; unclear D gene. The CDR3 spans 14 residues. Germline loops: CDR1 MNHEY, CDR2 SVGAGI. Written as DNA, the CDR3 is TGTGCCAGCAGTTTCTGGGAAATTCCCACTGTACTGGTTTTT. The encoded protein is CASSFWEIPTVLVF.

This clonotype was recorded at least ten times. The chain uses TRBV28 and TRBJ2-2; possibly TRBD1 for D (6 bases). This CDR3 has 15 residues. V lost 4 bases and J lost 4, with 13 bases in between. Germline lookup yields CDR1 MDHEN and CDR2 SYDVKM. DNA of the CDR3: TGTGCCAGCAGTTCAACCCCAGGGGCCACCGGGGAGCTGTTTTTT. The encoded protein is CASSSTPGATGELFF.

In its sample, this clonotype was seen many times. This sequence joins TRBV6-4 and TRBJ2-2; 13 bases map to TRBD2. Germline-derived CDR1 and CDR2 are MRHNA and SNTAGT. The V and J ends lost 7 bases and 6 bases, in that order; junction bases with no gene match: 11. The CDR3 extends over 17 amino acids. The CDR3 here is CASTENPGLAGPGELFF. The CDR3 nucleotides read TGTGCCAGCACTGAGAACCCGGGACTAGCGGGACCCGGGGAGCTGTTTTTT.